This T cell receptor (beta chain) appears in the sequencing data of a study of early T cells in non-severe SARS-CoV-2 infection. Study details: Sequenced material consisted of bulk RNA (from unsorted whole blood), and chains were unpaired.

Individual cDNA molecules received unique molecular identifiers during library preparation. TCRdb re-called the 5' RACE reads through MiXCR, storing one row per CDR3 protein. Of about 60,000 distinct CDR3 sequences in the sample, over 5% are singletons; the top ten hold 6.5% to 8.5%. This clonotype was counted at least ten times. What it binds is unknown. Broader study findings: Matching with VDJdb favored anti-spike CD8 responses (missing private and CD4 specificities).

CDR3 size: 16 residues. V lost 6 bases and J 7 bases, leaving 19 bases between the germline ends. Sequenced material: whole blood. The TCR was taken from an adult who was a healthcare worker with PCR-confirmed SARS-CoV-2 infection or an uninfected control (not recorded which). The J gene is TRBJ1-6, the V gene TRBV12-3 or TRBV12-4; D is possibly TRBD1 (6 bases). CDR3 protein: CASSQGGGGRNSPLHF. The CDR3 nucleotides read TGTGCCAGCAGCCAGGGAGGGGGAGGACGCAATTCACCCCTCCACTTT.